The 4 T cell receptor beta chains below were found in one sample sequenced in a study of CD4 T cell repertoires in COVID-19. Profiling relied on immunoSEQ multiplex PCR, and the TCRdb table lists in-frame clones only, not all of them. The sample carries about 75,000 clones, around 82% recorded once. The specimen was CD4+ T cells from peripheral blood, collected after recovery from COVID-19. The receptor source for this set is a human donor who had COVID-19.

The genes are TRBV7-9 and TRBJ1-2; 7 positions match TRBD1. The germline gives CDR1 SEHNR, CDR2 FQNEAQ (reference sequence). This CDR3 spans 14 amino acids. Trimming at V came to 5 bases and at J to 0 bases, leaving 3 bases not matched to a gene. This chain's CDR3 is CASSRDSSNYGYTF. The CDR3 DNA reads as TGTGCCAGCAGCCGGGACAGCTCTAACTATGGCTACACCTTC.

The genes are TRBV9 and TRBJ2-1; 9 nucleotides line up with TRBD2. The V segment lost 4 bases and the J segment 4 bases; nucleotides outside the gene matches: 12. The CDR3 covers 17 residues. Germline CDR1 and CDR2: SGDLS and YYNGEE. The DNA of the CDR3 is TGTGCCAGCAGCCCAAAAGGGTCTAGCGGGGTTTACAATGAGCAGTTCTTC. Amino acids: CASSPKGSSGVYNEQFF.

The sample holds a few counts of this clone. This chain uses TRBV12-3 or TRBV12-4 with TRBJ2-3; D is unclear. This CDR3 region has 12 residues. V lost 5 bases to trimming and J lost 6 bases, with 9 bases between them. CDR3 in amino acids: CASSLRFDTQYF. The CDR3 coding sequence is TGTGCCAGCAGTCTTAGGTTTGATACGCAGTATTTT.

The chain joins TRBV28 to TRBJ1-1; 7 positions match TRBD1. Trimming cost V 11 bases and J 1 base; bases outside gene matches: 7. CDR3 length equals 13 residues. Germline assignment: CDR1 MDHEN and CDR2 SYDVKM. The CDR3 DNA reads as TGTGCCGGAAGGGACAGCCGGAACACTGAAGCTTTCTTT. This sequence encodes CAGRDSRNTEAFF. The variable domain in full, with the rest retrieved from reference TRBV28 and TRBJ1-1, is DVKVTQSSRYLVKRTGEKVFLECVQDMDHENMFWYRQDPGLGLRLIYFSYDVKMKEKGDIPEGYSVSREKKERFSLILESASTNQTSMYLCAGRDSRNTEAFFGQGTRLTVV.